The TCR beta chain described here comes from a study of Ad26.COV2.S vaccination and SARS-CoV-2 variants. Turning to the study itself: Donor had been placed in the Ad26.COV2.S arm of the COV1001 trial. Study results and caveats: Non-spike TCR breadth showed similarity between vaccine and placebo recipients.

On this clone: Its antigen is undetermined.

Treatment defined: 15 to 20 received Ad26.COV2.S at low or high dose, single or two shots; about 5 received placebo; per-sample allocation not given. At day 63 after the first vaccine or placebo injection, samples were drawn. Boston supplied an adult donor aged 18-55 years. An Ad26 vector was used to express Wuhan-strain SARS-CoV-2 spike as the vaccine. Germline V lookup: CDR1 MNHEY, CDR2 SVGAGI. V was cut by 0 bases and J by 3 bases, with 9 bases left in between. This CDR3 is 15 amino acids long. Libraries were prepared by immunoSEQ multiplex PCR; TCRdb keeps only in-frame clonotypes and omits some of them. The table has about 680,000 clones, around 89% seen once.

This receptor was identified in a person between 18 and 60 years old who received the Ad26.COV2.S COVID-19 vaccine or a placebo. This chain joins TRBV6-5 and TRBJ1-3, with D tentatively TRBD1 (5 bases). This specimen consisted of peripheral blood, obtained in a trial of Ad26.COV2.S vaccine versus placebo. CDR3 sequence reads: CASSYSGGLGNTIYF. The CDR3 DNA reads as TGTGCCAGCAGTTACTCGGGGGGACTTGGAAACACCATATATTTT.